This T cell receptor (beta chain) was captured by sequencing in a study of siplizumab effects on memory and regulatory T cells (dated by TCRdb to between 2018 and 2021). Concerning the study at large: The study looked at the effect of siplizumab, an anti-CD2 antibody, on alloreactive T-cell subsets in allogeneic mixed lymphocyte reactions made from human PBMCs. Points the paper makes about the study in general: Because sequences at frequencies below about 10^-5 were poorly captured, only a minor fraction of alloreactive clones could be mapped back to unstimulated subsets. For roughly 75-95% of proliferating CD4+ or CD8+ clones, no naive or memory phenotype could be assigned. Unstimulated naive T cells appeared more diverse than memory T cells, and naive cells seemed to contribute substantially to the alloresponse. In reactions with siplizumab, an average of approximately 70% of mappable alloreactive CD4+ clones were Treg-derived, compared with 25% to 30% in control reactions. Siplizumab significantly lowered the cumulative frequency of alloreactive sequences that could be traced to unstimulated CD4+ memory T cells. Whether proliferating Tregs from siplizumab cultures actually had suppressive function was not functionally confirmed.

V is pared back by 4 bases and J by 5 bases, with 7 bases lying between the germline termini. Sequences GTSNPN (CDR1) and SVGIG (CDR2) are obtained from the germline V gene (reference sequence). The CDR3 numbers 11 residues from cysteine through phenylalanine. Just CDR3 DNA is preserved here, 33 bases in frame from base 1. In three donor pairs, further sequencing was done on unstimulated CD8+ naive, CD4+ memory, CD8+ TEMRA, CD4+ naive and CD8+ effector memory subsets. Sorted unstimulated T cells and proliferating T cells recovered from mixed lymphocyte reactions underwent TCRbeta CDR3 sequencing. Fresh whole blood from nine to eleven HLA-typed healthy donors served as the source for isolating PBMCs. Comment on this clone: The antigen it recognizes is unknown. The input lacks base qualities; no much larger clone sits a single base away.

To prepare the library, the immunoSEQ multiplex PCR assay was applied. Each sample had roughly 90,000 TCR templates assayed by the deep sequencing platform. Genomic DNA extracted from sorted T cells was the material used for TCRbeta CDR3 sequencing. The original methods were these. The R programming language was used for clonal analysis of TCRbeta CDR3 data. Unstimulated samples were compared with post-reaction CFSE-low samples to define alloreactive CD4+ and CD8+ clones. Regulatory or non-regulatory origin was assigned to alloreactive CD4+ clones by matching of sequences to sorted unstimulated Treg and non-Treg repertoires. TCRdb stores this immuneACCESS table with in-frame sequences only. Part of the clones is absent; in the studies checked, under half of the shortfall reflects unresolved V genes, and no reason is known for the rest. V and J calls and clone size follow that table, whereas D and trimming were derived from the DNA. For this sample the table gives tens of thousands of clones, of which 95% to 97% were detected only once. Around 0.03% of the sample is held by the ten biggest clonotypes.

The V and J segments used are TRBV30 and TRBJ2-3; the D gene is unclear. The sequenced sample was naive CD4+ T cells sorted from blood. The sample's cell subset or site label, decoded: unstimulated naive T cells. The origin of this receptor is a human donor in good health. The CDR3 protein: CAWTMGDTQYF. The DNA sequence follows: TGTGCCTGGACCATGGGAGATACGCAGTATTTT.